This is a list of T cell receptor beta chains from one sample in a study of tumor-infiltrating lymphocytes in localized non-small cell lung cancer. The table came from immunoSEQ multiplex PCR; TCRdb's copy has only in-frame clones and leaves some out. The sample gives some 7,100 clones, under 80% of which show up once; about 13% is in the top ten. Sequenced: uninvolved lung tissue not adjacent to the tumor. The receptors were sampled from a human donor with non-small cell lung cancer. The CDR3 runs from the conserved cysteine through the conserved F or W. D genes are given only for firm matches. For some rows the clone size is stated as once, few or many, or as a class when expanded; others skip it.

len: 14
abundance: -
j_gene: TRBJ2-2
v_gene: TRBV9
d_gene: -
CDR3nt: TGTGCCAGCAGCGTAGTGGGGAGCCCCGGGGAGCTGTTTTTT
CDR3aa: CASSVVGSPGELFF

len: 13
abundance: -
j_gene: TRBJ2-2
v_gene: TRBV19
d_gene: -
CDR3nt: TGTGCCGGGGCTTCGGCGAACACCGGGGAGCTGTTTTTT
CDR3aa: CAGASANTGELFF

len: 14
abundance: medium-sized
j_gene: TRBJ2-2
v_gene: TRBV19
d_gene: -
CDR3nt: TGTGCCAGTAGTAGACAGCCGAACACCGGGGAGCTGTTTTTT
CDR3aa: CASSRQPNTGELFF

len: 16
abundance: -
j_gene: TRBJ2-1
v_gene: TRBV14
d_gene: TRBD2
CDR3nt: TGTGCCAGCAGCGCACTGGGGGTAGCGGGGTACGGTGAGCAGTTCTTC
CDR3aa: CASSALGVAGYGEQFF

len: 16
abundance: medium-sized
j_gene: TRBJ1-1
v_gene: TRBV14
d_gene: -
CDR3nt: TGTGCCAGCAGCCAGAATGGGGGCGACATGAACACTGAAGCTTTCTTT
CDR3aa: CASSQNGGDMNTEAFF

len: 14
abundance: -
j_gene: TRBJ1-1
v_gene: TRBV9
d_gene: -
CDR3nt: TGTGCCAGCAGCGTAGGGGCAATGAACACTGAAGCTTTCTTT
CDR3aa: CASSVGAMNTEAFF

len: 14
abundance: -
j_gene: TRBJ1-2
v_gene: TRBV7-2
d_gene: -
CDR3nt: TGTGCCAGCAGCCCAGGCGGGAGTAACTATGGCTACACCTTC
CDR3aa: CASSPGGSNYGYTF

len: 15
abundance: few
j_gene: TRBJ1-5
v_gene: TRBV4-1
d_gene: -
CDR3nt: TGCGCCAGCAGCCAAGACGGTATAAGCAATCAGCCCCAGCATTTT
CDR3aa: CASSQDGISNQPQHF

len: 14
abundance: few
j_gene: TRBJ1-2
v_gene: TRBV6-5
d_gene: -
CDR3nt: TGTGCCAGCTCGGAGGGGGGTGCTAACTATGGCTACACCTTC
CDR3aa: CASSEGGANYGYTF

len: 17
abundance: -
j_gene: TRBJ2-3
v_gene: TRBV12-2
d_gene: -
CDR3nt: TGTGCAAGTCGCCCCCGCCCTTGTAGCCGAAGCACAGATACGCAGTATTTT
CDR3aa: CASRPRPCSRSTDTQYF

len: 14
abundance: few
j_gene: TRBJ1-6
v_gene: TRBV2
d_gene: -
CDR3nt: TGTGCCAGCATCTACAGGGTAGCTAATTCACCCCTCCACTTT
CDR3aa: CASIYRVANSPLHF

len: 16
abundance: large
j_gene: TRBJ1-5
v_gene: TRBV27
d_gene: -
CDR3nt: TGTGCCAGCACTCGCCCGGACCCCTCTCCAAATCAGCCCCAGCATTTT
CDR3aa: CASTRPDPSPNQPQHF

len: 14
abundance: -
j_gene: TRBJ2-5
v_gene: TRBV12-5
d_gene: TRBD1
CDR3nt: TGTGCTAGTGGTTCGACAGGGCGTCAAGAGACCCAGTACTTC
CDR3aa: CASGSTGRQETQYF

len: 14
abundance: -
j_gene: TRBJ1-2
v_gene: TRBV29-1
d_gene: -
CDR3nt: TGCAGCGTTGAAAACCAAAACAGGGTCTATGGCTACACCTTC
CDR3aa: CSVENQNRVYGYTF

len: 18
abundance: -
j_gene: TRBJ2-7
v_gene: TRBV4-3
d_gene: TRBD2
CDR3nt: TGCGCCAGCAGCCGTGCGACTAGCGGGGCTTCGAGCTCCTACGAGCAGTACTTC
CDR3aa: CASSRATSGASSSYEQYF

len: 16
abundance: -
j_gene: TRBJ1-2
v_gene: TRBV9
d_gene: -
CDR3nt: TGTGCCAGCAGCGTAGGGCAGGCAGGTCCTAACTATGGCTACACCTTC
CDR3aa: CASSVGQAGPNYGYTF

len: 17
abundance: -
j_gene: TRBJ2-3
v_gene: TRBV4-2
d_gene: -
CDR3nt: TGTGCCAGCAGCCAAGATCCGAGTCGCGGGGGGACAGGTACGCAGTATTTT
CDR3aa: CASSQDPSRGGTGTQYF

len: 13
abundance: -
j_gene: TRBJ1-5
v_gene: TRBV7-9
d_gene: -
CDR3nt: TGTGCCAGCAGCGTGGGCACAGGGCAGCCCCAGCATTTT
CDR3aa: CASSVGTGQPQHF

len: 10
abundance: -
j_gene: TRBJ2-1
v_gene: TRBV5-1
d_gene: -
CDR3nt: TGCGCCAGCAGAGTCAATGAGCAGTTCTTC
CDR3aa: CASRVNEQFF

len: 14
abundance: -
j_gene: TRBJ1-5
v_gene: TRBV30
d_gene: -
CDR3nt: TGTGCCTGGAGTGTACGTGCTGGCAATCAGCCCCAGCATTTT
CDR3aa: CAWSVRAGNQPQHF

len: 12
abundance: -
j_gene: TRBJ1-5
v_gene: TRBV19
d_gene: -
CDR3nt: TGTGCCAGTAGTATTCCCTATCAGCCCCAGCATTTT
CDR3aa: CASSIPYQPQHF

len: 13
abundance: -
j_gene: TRBJ1-1
v_gene: TRBV29-1
d_gene: -
CDR3nt: TGCAGCGTTGAATTCGCGGCGGGGACTGAAGCTTTCTTT
CDR3aa: CSVEFAAGTEAFF

len: 16
abundance: once
j_gene: TRBJ2-3
v_gene: TRBV11-1
d_gene: TRBD1
CDR3nt: TGTGCCAGCAGCGGTAACAGGGGGCGCAGCACAGATACGCAGTATTTT
CDR3aa: CASSGNRGRSTDTQYF

len: 13
abundance: -
j_gene: TRBJ1-1
v_gene: TRBV18
d_gene: -
CDR3nt: TGTGCCAGCTCACCACCGGAGTTGACTGAAGCTTTCTTT
CDR3aa: CASSPPELTEAFF

len: 16
abundance: -
j_gene: TRBJ1-4
v_gene: TRBV7-6
d_gene: -
CDR3nt: TGTGCCAGCAGCTATACGGATGGACAGTATAATGAAAAACTGTTTTTT
CDR3aa: CASSYTDGQYNEKLFF

len: 16
abundance: once
j_gene: TRBJ1-2
v_gene: TRBV4-2
d_gene: -
CDR3nt: TGTGCCAGCAGCCAAGCCTCCCTACAGGGCCGGTCTGGCTACACCTTC
CDR3aa: CASSQASLQGRSGYTF

len: 16
abundance: once
j_gene: TRBJ1-1
v_gene: TRBV4-2
d_gene: TRBD1
CDR3nt: TGTGCCAGCAGCCAAGGGGGGGGGACAGGCGACACTGAAGCTTTCTTT
CDR3aa: CASSQGGGTGDTEAFF

len: 14
abundance: -
j_gene: TRBJ1-5
v_gene: TRBV12-5
d_gene: TRBD1
CDR3nt: TGTGCTAGTGGGGAGGACAGGGCCAATCAGCCCCAGCATTTT
CDR3aa: CASGEDRANQPQHF

len: 13
abundance: once
j_gene: TRBJ2-7
v_gene: TRBV30
d_gene: -
CDR3nt: TGTGCCTGGAGTGTAAGAGGGAGCGGCGAGCAGTACTTC
CDR3aa: CAWSVRGSGEQYF

len: 10
abundance: -
j_gene: TRBJ1-1
v_gene: TRBV20-1
d_gene: -
CDR3nt: TGCAGTGCCACCAACACTGAAGCTTTCTTT
CDR3aa: CSATNTEAFF

len: 15
abundance: -
j_gene: TRBJ1-6
v_gene: TRBV19
d_gene: TRBD1
CDR3nt: TGTGCCAGTAGTACCCGGACAGGGGATAATTCACCCCTCCACTTT
CDR3aa: CASSTRTGDNSPLHF

len: 18
abundance: -
j_gene: TRBJ2-1
v_gene: TRBV4-1
d_gene: TRBD2
CDR3nt: TGCGCCAGCAGCCGGGGACTAGCGGGGGTCATCTCCTACAATGAGCAGTTCTTC
CDR3aa: CASSRGLAGVISYNEQFF

len: 14
abundance: -
j_gene: TRBJ1-4
v_gene: TRBV19
d_gene: -
CDR3nt: TGTGCCAGTAGAACCGGGACGGGGAATGAAAAACTGTTTTTT
CDR3aa: CASRTGTGNEKLFF

len: 15
abundance: -
j_gene: TRBJ2-6
v_gene: TRBV6-1
d_gene: TRBD1
CDR3nt: TGTGCCAGCAGGTCAGGGGGCTCTGGGGCCAACGTCCTGACTTTC
CDR3aa: CASRSGGSGANVLTF

len: 15
abundance: -
j_gene: TRBJ2-4
v_gene: TRBV18
d_gene: TRBD1
CDR3nt: TGTGCCAGCTCACCAGATCGGACAGGGGATGACATTCAGTACTTC
CDR3aa: CASSPDRTGDDIQYF

len: 15
abundance: -
j_gene: TRBJ1-1
v_gene: TRBV7-9
d_gene: TRBD1
CDR3nt: TGTGCCAGCAGTTCCTCCGACAGGGGGCGAACTGAAGCTTTCTTT
CDR3aa: CASSSSDRGRTEAFF